The 21 T cell receptor beta chains reported below all come from one sample, sequenced in a study of shared clonotypes between healthy human individuals. The repertoire was sequenced with immunoSEQ multiplex PCR; TCRdb's copy has only in-frame clones and lacks some. This sample yields over 2,000,000 clones, of which over 85% are seen a single time; around 1.7% belongs to the top ten. It was CD45RO-negative cells, positively selected for CCR7, that made up naive CD8 cells, with terminally differentiated effector memory CD45RA+ cells excluded. Sequencing was carried out using naive CD8+ T cells from PBMCs. The source of these receptors is a man younger than 35 in good health. Some clones in this sample may be carry-over from other donors' samples.

The V call is TRBV5-1, the J call TRBJ2-7, with D possibly matching TRBD1 (7 bases). V gave up 0 bases and J gave up 4 bases, with 14 bases separating them. In germline, CDR1 is SGHRS, CDR2 YFSETQ. This CDR3 spans 15 amino acids. The CDR3 sequence is CASSLAVEGAYEQYF. CDR3 nucleotide sequence: TGCGCCAGCAGCTTGGCCGTGGAGGGGGCTTACGAGCAGTACTTC. The full variable domain, rest sourced from reference TRBV5-1 and TRBJ2-7, is KAGVTQTPRYLIKTRGQQVTLSCSPISGHRSVSWYQQTPGQGLQFLFEYFSETQRNKGNFPGRFSGRQFSNSRSEMNVSTLELGDSALYLCASSLAVEGAYEQYFGPGTRLTVT.

The chain has TRBV27 and TRBJ2-1; 7 nucleotides agree with TRBD2. Trimming removed 4 bases from V and 6 bases from J; junction bases left unmatched: 9. Germline CDR1 and CDR2: MNHEY and SMNVEV (reference sequence). CDR3 length: 15 amino acids. This CDR3 reads CASSSRLGGSNEQFF. In DNA form, the CDR3 reads TGTGCCAGCAGTTCCCGACTGGGGGGGAGCAATGAGCAGTTCTTC.

This sequence joins TRBV29-1 and TRBJ2-5; a weak D match, TRBD2 (5 bases). The length of the CDR3 is 14 residues. Trimming stripped 6 bases from V and 5 bases from J, with 19 bases between. In germline, CDR1 is SQVTM, CDR2 ANQGSEA. The CDR3 DNA is TGCAGCGTCCCCAGCGGCCCCGTAGAGGAGACCCAGTACTTC. Translation: CSVPSGPVEETQYF.

This chain joins TRBV29-1 and TRBJ1-1; no reliable D call. Germline V gene data show CDR1 as SQVTM and CDR2 as ANQGSEA. The V end lost 1 base, the J end lost 1 base, and 7 bases lay between the germline ends. The CDR3 sequence is 13 residues long. Written as DNA, the CDR3 is TGCAGCGTTGAAGGCGGGCAGAACACTGAAGCTTTCTTT. It specifies CSVEGGQNTEAFF.

The chain carries TRBV19 and TRBJ2-1; 8 nucleotides match TRBD2. J was trimmed by 4 bases and V by 4 bases; bases with no gene match: 6. CDR3 length: 15 amino acids. Germline lookup yields CDR1 LNHDA and CDR2 SQIVND (reference sequence). This chain's CDR3 is CASSTATSVYNEQFF. The CDR3 bases are TGTGCCAGTAGTACAGCGACTAGCGTATACAATGAGCAGTTCTTC.

The chain joins TRBV4-1 to TRBJ1-5; 7 bases match TRBD1. V shed 4 bases, J shed 1 base, and the junction held 10 bases outside the gene matches. The CDR3 runs 17 residues. Germline V lookup: CDR1 MGHRA, CDR2 YSYEKL. CDR3 bases: TGCGCCAGCAGCCTTACTTACCCAGGGGGGAGCAATCAGCCCCAGCATTTT. Its translation is CASSLTYPGGSNQPQHF.

This rearrangement joins TRBV7-9 to TRBJ2-5; D possibly uses TRBD1 or TRBD2 (5 bases each). With 4 bases removed from V and 4 bases from J, the gap between germline ends came to 13 bases. In germline, CDR1 is SEHNR, CDR2 FQNEAQ (reference sequence). The CDR3 extends over 14 amino acids. DNA for the CDR3: TGTGCCAGCAGCTGGTTCGAGGGGAGAGAGACCCAGTACTTC. Its translation is CASSWFEGRETQYF.

This sequence joins TRBV6-5 and TRBJ1-5; D is unclear. Germline-derived CDR1 and CDR2 are MNHEY and SVGAGI. Trimming stripped 4 bases from V and 0 bases from J, with 13 bases between. The CDR3 covers 16 residues. The CDR3 DNA sequence: TGTGCCAGCAGTTTAACCAGGCAATATAGCAATCAGCCCCAGCATTTT. It translates to CASSLTRQYSNQPQHF.

The V call is TRBV7-9, the J call TRBJ1-1, with D perhaps matching TRBD1 (6 bases). V was cut by 8 bases and J by 0 bases, with 16 bases left in between. This CDR3 region has 15 residues. The germline gives CDR1 SEHNR, CDR2 FQNEAQ (reference sequence). In nucleotides, the CDR3 is TGTGCCAGCGGGAATACAGGGAAAATGAACACTGAAGCTTTCTTT. Its translation: CASGNTGKMNTEAFF.

The rearrangement uses TRBV6-1 and TRBJ2-2; D could derive from TRBD1 or TRBD2 (6 bases each). This CDR3 contains 15 residues. Germline loops: CDR1 MNHNS, CDR2 SASEGT. V was trimmed by 3 bases and J by 5 bases, leaving 13 bases between them. The CDR3 DNA follows: TGTGCCAGCAGTGATAGCAGGGGAGGTACCGGGGAGCTGTTTTTT. As protein: CASSDSRGGTGELFF.

The genes are TRBV27 and TRBJ1-2, with D unresolved. V lost 3 bases and J 4 bases, leaving 24 bases between the germline ends. The V gene's germline CDR1 is MNHEY and CDR2 SMNVEV (reference sequence). The CDR3 extends over 18 amino acids. The CDR3 nucleotides read TGTGCCAGCAGTTTCTCCTCTGGTGAAGGATTGAGCGGCTATGGCTACACCTTC. Protein: CASSFSSGEGLSGYGYTF.

This rearrangement joins TRBV6-5 to TRBJ2-1; 10 bases agree with TRBD2. Germline V gives CDR1 MNHEY, CDR2 SVGAGI. Germline trimming cut 6 bases from V and 8 bases from J; bases unmatched to any gene: 10. The CDR3 totals 15 residues. The CDR3 protein is CASRPLAGVNYEQFF. The CDR3 DNA reads as TGTGCCAGCAGACCGCTAGCGGGAGTTAACTATGAGCAGTTCTTC.

V usage is TRBV10-3 and J usage is TRBJ2-6; 9 bases agree with TRBD1. The germline CDR1 and CDR2 sequences are ENHRY and SYGVKD. The CDR3 runs to 16 residues. V was pared by 6 bases and J by 2 bases, with 5 bases of the junction left unmatched. The CDR3 spells CAIRTGGETGANVLTF. The DNA of the CDR3 is TGTGCCATCAGGACAGGGGGTGAGACTGGGGCCAACGTCCTGACTTTC.

This chain uses TRBV30 with TRBJ2-3; TRBD1 is a possible D gene (5 bases). The CDR3 is made up of 15 amino acids. V was trimmed by 3 bases and J by 0 bases, leaving 13 bases between them. Germline CDR1 GTSNPN, CDR2 SVGIG (reference sequence). In DNA, the CDR3 is TGTGCCTGGAGGGGAAGGGGAACTAGCACAGATACGCAGTATTTT. The encoded protein is CAWRGRGTSTDTQYF.

The CDR3 sequence: CASEERAGGSYEQYF. The CDR3 DNA reads as TGTGCCAGCGAAGAGAGGGCAGGCGGCTCCTACGAGCAGTACTTC. V gene TRBV6-1 combines with J gene TRBJ2-7; TRBD2 might be the D (5 bases). Trimming left V 8 bases short and J 0 bases short, with 17 bases between. CDR1 is MNHNS, CDR2 SASEGT, per germline. This CDR3 has 15 residues.

The sample holds one count of this clone. The chain employs TRBV30 and TRBJ2-7; possibly TRBD2 for D (5 bases). The V and J ends lost 0 bases and 4 bases respectively, with 10 bases between them. The CDR3 runs 13 residues. The germline CDR1 and CDR2 sequences are GTSNPN and SVGIG (reference sequence). The CDR3 bases are TGTGCCTGGAGTGTTGCTAGCAAGTACGAGCAGTACTTC. Protein sequence: CAWSVASKYEQYF.

The rearrangement links TRBV29-1 to TRBJ2-1, with 8 positions matching TRBD2. Germline-derived CDR1 and CDR2 are SQVTM and ANQGSEA. With 4 bases clipped from V and 2 bases from J, the junction kept 10 bases outside the gene matches. CDR3 length: 16 residues. The CDR3 region has the DNA TGCAGCGTTGGATCTGAAAAGCGGGAGACCTACAATGAGCAGTTCTTC. Amino acid sequence: CSVGSEKRETYNEQFF.

The J gene is TRBJ1-2, the V gene TRBV28; unclear D gene. Trimming shortened V by 2 bases and J by 8 bases, and 12 bases separated the two germline ends. This CDR3 region has 13 residues. Germline loops: CDR1 MDHEN, CDR2 SYDVKM. The CDR3 region has the DNA TGTGCCAGCAGTTTAGGGCCGCGCGAGGGCTACACCTTC. It codes for CASSLGPREGYTF.

V usage is TRBV5-6 and J usage is TRBJ2-4; D remains ambiguous. Germline V lookup: CDR1 SGHDT, CDR2 YYEEEE. The CDR3 runs to 14 residues. Deletions cut 2 bases from V and 8 bases from J, with 14 bases between. CDR3 DNA: TGTGCCAGCAGCTTTGAACAGCGACGGGACATTCAGTACTTC. Its protein product is CASSFEQRRDIQYF. The full variable domain, with the rest looked up from reference TRBV5-6 and TRBJ2-4, is DAGVTQSPTHLIKTRGQQVTLRCSPKSGHDTVSWYQQALGQGPQFIFQYYEEEERQRGNFPDRFSGHQFPNYSSELNVNALLLGDSALYLCASSFEQRRDIQYFGAGTRLSVL.

V gene TRBV7-9 combines with J gene TRBJ2-1; D is perhaps TRBD2 (6 bases). Germline loops: CDR1 SEHNR, CDR2 FQNEAQ (reference sequence). V was pared by 2 bases and J by 3 bases, with 14 bases between. CDR3 length: 16 residues. CDR3: CASSLLLEGIYNEQFF. The CDR3 DNA sequence: TGTGCCAGCAGCTTATTGCTGGAGGGGATCTACAATGAGCAGTTCTTC.

CDR3 region: CASSLSAGLAKHNEQFF. The CDR3 DNA reads TGTGCCAGCAGTTTATCGGCGGGACTAGCCAAACACAATGAGCAGTTCTTC. This chain connects TRBV27 to TRBJ2-1; 9 positions agree with TRBD2. V trimming: 0 bases; J trimming: 5 bases; junction bases outside the gene matches: 8. The length of the CDR3 is 17 residues. The germline V gene encodes CDR1 MNHEY and CDR2 SMNVEV (reference sequence).